The present entry profiles one TCR beta chain with its context. Its antigen is still unknown. This sample is part of a study of T cell repertoires in cytomegalovirus infection. Study details: Public TCR beta signature analysis indicated the presence of both CMV infection and matching HLA type.

The CDR3 contains 14 residues. Germline V gives CDR1 KGHDR, CDR2 SFDVKD. The J segment lost 6 bases and the V segment lost 12 bases, leaving 8 bases of the junction unmatched. One entry per CDR3 protein results from TCRdb running MiXCR on the reads. This sample has about 260,000 distinct CDR3 sequences, with roughly an eighth found just once. Regarding the study as a whole: Pooled public TCR beta family frequency picked out CMV carriers with the relevant HLA.

The sample comprised PBMCs. V and J are TRBV24-1 and TRBJ2-1; 12 positions match TRBD2. This clonotype was sampled from a human donor in good health (CMV status not recorded). Some clones in this sample may be carry-over from other donors' samples. Written as DNA, the CDR3 is TGTGCCTCGATGACTAGCGGGAGAACCAATGAGCAGTTCTTC. Its translation is CASMTSGRTNEQFF.